The source of this T cell receptor (beta chain) is a study of T cells and copy number aberrations in small-cell lung cancer. Germline assignment: CDR1 ENHRY and CDR2 SYGVKD. V was cut by 2 bases and J by 5 bases, with 19 bases left in between. The CDR3 loop spans 17 amino acids. This table comes from immunoSEQ multiplex PCR, and its TCRdb copy is limited to in-frame clones, with some not included. This table has about 1,200 clones, less than 85% appearing once. Sequenced material: tumor tissue. The receptor was isolated from a man aged 55 to 70 with small cell lung cancer. The V gene is TRBV10-3, the J gene TRBJ2-1; D is possibly TRBD1 (5 bases). DNA for the CDR3: TGTGCCATCAGTGAGCGACCTGCGGCGAGGACAAACAATGAGCAGTTCTTC. This codes for CAISERPAARTNNEQFF.